The 29 T cell receptor beta chains reported below all come from one sample, sequenced in a study of T cells in Graves' hyperthyroidism and ophthalmopathy. RNA transcripts provided the source from which TCR beta CDR3 regions were amplified. The HTBI set primed first-round TCR CDR3 RT-PCR. TCRdb redid the calling of the multiplex PCR reads with MiXCR, one entry per CDR3 protein. The sample records 400,000 or so distinct CDR3 sequences, roughly 15% being singletons. The specimen sequenced was blood. These receptors were obtained from a woman in her fifties or sixties with Graves' ophthalmopathy.

The chain recombines TRBV18 with TRBJ2-7, with a weak D call TRBD1 (6 bases). The CDR3 length is 14 residues. The V end lost 2 bases, the J end lost 6 bases, and 14 bases lay between the germline ends. CDR1 KGHSH and CDR2 LQKENI come from the germline V gene. The CDR3 coding sequence is TGTGCCAGCTCACCAGGCACAGGGCAGGGCGAGCAGTACTTC. Amino acid sequence: CASSPGTGQGEQYF.

This clonotype showed up many times. This chain connects TRBV29-1 to TRBJ2-1; the D gene is possibly TRBD2 (6 bases). In germline, CDR1 is SQVTM, CDR2 ANQGSEA. Between the trimmed V and J ends, which lost 4 bases and 4 bases, there was a span of 17 bases. CDR3 length: 15 residues. CDR3: CSVVDAGRSYNEQFF. In nucleotides, the CDR3 is TGCAGCGTTGTAGATGCGGGGCGAAGTTACAATGAGCAGTTCTTC.

This clonotype was counted a few times. A much bigger clone sits one base away, suggesting this may be a read error. This is likely a read error, given that the CDR3 carries no conserved phenylalanine or tryptophan at its end. The CDR3 here is CASSLGSGTGGYEQYL. The CDR3 nucleotides are TGTGCCAGCAGCTTAGGCTCCGGGACAGGGGGGTACGAGCAGTACTTG. The chain employs TRBV11-2 and TRBJ2-7; TRBD1 agrees at 11 bases. CDR3 size: 16 residues. V was pared by 1 base and J by 4 bases, with 6 bases of the junction left unmatched. In germline, CDR1 is SGHAT, CDR2 FQNNGV.

This clonotype was detected once. The chain has TRBV19 and TRBJ1-4; D uncertain. There are 13 residues in the CDR3. Germline loops: CDR1 LNHDA, CDR2 SQIVND (reference sequence). V gave up 5 bases and J gave up 7 bases, with 11 bases separating them. The CDR3, as DNA: TGTGCCAGTAGTGAGGCAACGGTTGAAAAACTGTTTTTT. Amino acid sequence: CASSEATVEKLFF.

This clonotype occurred once. This chain connects TRBV20-1 to TRBJ2-7, with D perhaps being TRBD1 or TRBD2 (5 bases each). Germline V gene data show CDR1 as DFQATT and CDR2 as SNEGSKA (reference sequence). Trimming pared 7 bases from V and 7 bases from J, leaving 17 bases between. The CDR3 extends over 12 amino acids. The CDR3, as DNA: TGCAGTGACCGGGGACCCTTGGGAGAGCAGTACTTC. Protein sequence: CSDRGPLGEQYF.

This clonotype was observed a few times. The chain is built from TRBV20-1 and TRBJ2-3; 7 bases align to TRBD2. The CDR3 is made up of 16 amino acids. The germline gives CDR1 DFQATT, CDR2 SNEGSKA (reference sequence). V gave up 0 bases and J gave up 0 bases; unmatched junction bases: 6. The CDR3 nucleotides are TGCAGTGCTAGAGAGGCAATAGCGGGTAGCACAGATACGCAGTATTTT. It is translated as CSAREAIAGSTDTQYF.

The chain recombines TRBV12-3 or TRBV12-4 with TRBJ1-1; the match to TRBD1 covers 10 bases. V dropped 5 bases and J dropped 4; count of bases not matched to a gene: 7. This CDR3 spans 15 amino acids. Written as DNA, the CDR3 is TGTGCCAGCAGTCTGACAGGGGGCGCGTCCACTGAAGCTTTCTTT. Amino acid sequence: CASSLTGGASTEAFF.

This clonotype has only a few counts. J is TRBJ1-6 and V is TRBV6-1; tentative D call: TRBD1 (5 bases). Germline V gene data show CDR1 as MNHNS and CDR2 as SASEGT. The length of the CDR3 is 15 residues. Trimming removed 4 bases from V and 3 bases from J, with 10 bases in between. Written as DNA, the CDR3 is TGTGCCAGCAGTGCTCCCAGGGACTATAATTCACCCCTCCACTTT. Its protein product is CASSAPRDYNSPLHF.

This clonotype was detected ten times or more. The rearrangement uses TRBV28 and TRBJ2-5; 13 nucleotides agree with TRBD2. The germline CDR1 and CDR2 sequences are MDHEN and SYDVKM. The V and J ends lost 6 bases and 5 bases, in that order; junction bases with no gene match: 21. This CDR3 contains 20 residues. CDR3 DNA sequence: TGTGCCAGCAGGCCGTCCCCCGGGACTAGCGGGACAGCCGGGGGGGAGACCCAGTACTTC. Translating gives CASRPSPGTSGTAGGETQYF. Full variable domain (rest looked up from reference TRBV28 and TRBJ2-5): DVKVTQSSRYLVKRTGEKVFLECVQDMDHENMFWYRQDPGLGLRLIYFSYDVKMKEKGDIPEGYSVSREKKERFSLILESASTNQTSMYLCASRPSPGTSGTAGGETQYFGPGTRLLVL.

This clonotype was seen many times. The chain links TRBV20-1 to TRBJ2-7; D may match TRBD1 or TRBD2 (5 bases each). Germline loops: CDR1 DFQATT, CDR2 SNEGSKA (reference sequence). CDR3 length: 14 amino acids. V lost 0 bases and J 0 bases, leaving 9 bases between the germline ends. The CDR3 here is CSARDAGTSYEQYF. The CDR3 DNA follows: TGCAGTGCTAGAGACGCAGGGACCTCCTACGAGCAGTACTTC.

The chain carries TRBV19 and TRBJ1-5; D is perhaps TRBD1 (6 bases). Germline CDR1 is LNHDA and CDR2 is SQIVND (reference sequence). The CDR3 is 14 amino acids. V was clipped by 4 bases and J by 3 bases, with 10 bases between them. As DNA, the CDR3 is TGTGCCAGTAGTACTGCAGGGGTCAATCAGCCCCAGCATTTT. Translating it yields CASSTAGVNQPQHF. The full variable domain, in which reference TRBV19 and TRBJ1-5 provide the parts outside the CDR3, is DGGITQSPKYLFRKEGQNVTLSCEQNLNHDAMYWYRQDPGQGLRLIYYSQIVNDFQKGDIAEGYSVSREKKESFPLTVTSAQKNPTAFYLCASSTAGVNQPQHFGDGTRLSIL.

This CDR3 is CASRNNPGELFF. The CDR3 nucleotides read TGTGCCAGCAGGAACAACCCCGGGGAGCTGTTTTTT. V gene TRBV7-9 combines with J gene TRBJ2-2; D unclear. This CDR3 region has 12 residues. The V gene lost 6 bases and the J gene lost 6 bases, with 8 bases spanning the gap. CDR1 and CDR2 from the germline V gene are SEHNR and FQNEAQ (reference sequence).

This clonotype was recorded a few times. The chain combines TRBV28 with TRBJ2-7; D is ambiguous. The ends were cut back, 3 bases at V and 3 bases at J, with 6 bases in the middle. This CDR3 contains 12 residues. From germline, CDR1 is MDHEN and CDR2 SYDVKM. CDR3 residues: CASSFSDYEQYF. Here the CDR3 DNA reads TGTGCCAGCAGTTTTTCAGACTACGAGCAGTACTTC. The full variable domain, in which reference TRBV28 and TRBJ2-7 provide the parts outside the CDR3, is DVKVTQSSRYLVKRTGEKVFLECVQDMDHENMFWYRQDPGLGLRLIYFSYDVKMKEKGDIPEGYSVSREKKERFSLILESASTNQTSMYLCASSFSDYEQYFGPGTRLTVT.

A few counts support this clonotype. The chain employs TRBV30 and TRBJ2-7; TRBD1 matches at 10 bases. V was pared by 2 bases and J by 3 bases, with 4 bases of the junction left unmatched. The CDR3 has 14 amino acids. Germline CDR1 and CDR2: GTSNPN and SVGIG (reference sequence). Here the CDR3 reads CAWSTGTGVYEQYF. CDR3 DNA: TGTGCCTGGAGTACTGGGACAGGGGTCTACGAGCAGTACTTC. The whole variable domain, remainder taken from reference TRBV30 and TRBJ2-7, is SQTIHQWPATLVQPVGSPLSLECTVEGTSNPNLYWYRQAAGRGLQLLFYSVGIGQISSEVPQNLSASRPQDRQFILSSKKLLLSDSGFYLCAWSTGTGVYEQYFGPGTRLTVT.

This clonotype has ten or more counts. The CDR3 region has the DNA TGTGCCAGCAGCCATAGCGGTCCAGATACGCAGTATTTT. It specifies CASSHSGPDTQYF. This chain connects TRBV11-2 to TRBJ2-3, with D possibly matching TRBD2 (6 bases). The CDR3 spans 13 residues. Trimming removed 5 bases at V and 4 bases at J, with 10 bases between. Germline V CDR1 and CDR2: SGHAT, FQNNGV.

This clonotype was detected many times. CDR3 sequence (DNA): TGTGCCAGCAGTGATCTACTAGCGGGAGGTACGGGGGGAGAGACCCAGTACTTC. Protein: CASSDLLAGGTGGETQYF. The chain is built from TRBV2 and TRBJ2-5; 12 positions match TRBD2. The trim removed 3 bases at V and 4 bases at J, leaving 12 bases unmatched. In germline, CDR1 is SNHLY, CDR2 FYNNEI. The CDR3 totals 18 residues.

Turning to this clonotype: A much more abundant neighbour one base away suggests this may be a read error. V and J are TRBV5-1 and TRBJ2-7; a weak D match, TRBD2 (6 bases). The CDR3 runs to 15 residues. CDR1 SGHRS and CDR2 YFSETQ come from the germline V gene. CDR3 protein: CASSPSGESSYEQHF. The CDR3 nucleotides read TGCGCCAGCAGCCCGTCGGGGGAGAGCTCCTACGAGCAGCACTTC.

With regard to this clonotype: This clone may be a read error of a much larger clone one base away. This sequence joins TRBV28 and TRBJ2-1, with D possibly being TRBD2 (6 bases). This CDR3 has 14 amino acids. Germline V gene data show CDR1 as MDHEN and CDR2 as SYDVKM. The V gene lost 6 bases and the J gene lost 9 bases, with 18 bases spanning the gap. CDR3 DNA: TGTGCCAGCAGACAACCGGGACTTAACAGTGAGCAGTTCTTC. This translates into CASRQPGLNSEQFF. The complete variable domain, with remaining parts taken from reference TRBV28 and TRBJ2-1, reads DVKVTQSSRYLVKRTGEKVFLECVQDMDHENMFWYRQDPGLGLRLIYFSYDVKMKEKGDIPEGYSVSREKKERFSLILESASTNQTSMYLCASRQPGLNSEQFFGPGTRLTVL.

This clonotype was seen repeatedly, ten times or more. The gene calls are TRBV6-5 and TRBJ2-2, with 11 nucleotides matching TRBD2. Germline loops: CDR1 MNHEY, CDR2 SVGAGI. The CDR3 extends over 17 amino acids. The ends lost 2 bases at V and 7 bases at J; junction bases unmatched: 9. CDR3 residues: CASSYDPAGTSGGELFF. The CDR3 DNA is TGTGCCAGCAGTTACGATCCTGCCGGGACTAGCGGCGGGGAGCTGTTTTTT.

The table lists this clonotype with many counts. The chain is built from TRBV30 and TRBJ2-7; D may be TRBD1 (7 bases). Germline V CDR1 and CDR2: GTSNPN, SVGIG (reference sequence). The CDR3 contains 16 residues. The V gene lost 0 bases and the J gene lost 2 bases, with 17 bases spanning the gap. The CDR3 loop is CAWSVRGPGEPYEQYF. CDR3 nucleotides: TGTGCCTGGAGTGTAAGGGGGCCGGGGGAACCCTACGAGCAGTACTTC.

J is TRBJ2-4 and V is TRBV19, with TRBD2 matching over 16 bases. Matching the DNA end better, TRBJ2-1 makes the J call doubtful. The CDR3 covers 15 residues. The V gene's germline CDR1 is LNHDA and CDR2 SQIVND (reference sequence). In nucleotides, the CDR3 is TGTGCCAGTAGTGGAGGGACTAGCGGGAGGGCACATCAGTTCTTC. Residues: CASSGGTSGRAHQFF.

This clonotype was recorded many times. The chain employs TRBV5-1 and TRBJ1-1; a possible D gene is TRBD1 (6 bases). The CDR3 is 14 amino acids. Germline V gives CDR1 SGHRS, CDR2 YFSETQ. Between the trimmed V and J ends, which lost 4 bases and 1 base, there was a span of 11 bases. CDR3: CASSHGQPNTEAFF. CDR3 DNA sequence: TGCGCCAGCAGCCACGGACAGCCGAACACTGAAGCTTTCTTT.

In its sample, this clonotype was seen many times. This rearrangement joins TRBV27 to TRBJ2-1; 7 bases align to TRBD2. The CDR3 totals 18 residues. The ends lost 4 bases at V and 5 bases at J; junction bases unmatched: 17. Germline V gene data show CDR1 as MNHEY and CDR2 as SMNVEV (reference sequence). This CDR3 is CASSSPFRSAGAHNEQFF. Here the CDR3 DNA reads TGTGCCAGCAGTTCCCCCTTTCGGTCGGCGGGAGCCCACAATGAGCAGTTCTTC.

This clonotype was seen ten or more times. The chain joins TRBV28 to TRBJ2-1; D is undetermined. The ends were cut back, 9 bases at V and 9 bases at J, with 15 bases in the middle. Per germline, CDR1 MDHEN and CDR2 SYDVKM. This CDR3 contains 12 residues. Written as DNA, the CDR3 is TGTGCCAGTGACACCCGACATGTTGAGCAGTTCTTC. The encoded protein is CASDTRHVEQFF.

This clonotype was seen ten or more times. The chain uses TRBV20-1 and TRBJ2-1; D is perhaps TRBD2 (6 bases). This CDR3 is 18 amino acids long. V gave up 0 bases and J gave up 4 bases, with 22 bases separating them. Looked up from germline, CDR1 is DFQATT and CDR2 is SNEGSKA (reference sequence). Here the CDR3 reads CSARDGGNPKNGYNEQFF. DNA for the CDR3: TGCAGTGCTAGAGATGGGGGGAACCCGAAAAATGGTTACAATGAGCAGTTCTTC.

This clonotype was observed at least ten times. This rearrangement joins TRBV20-1 to TRBJ2-5; 7 nucleotides match TRBD1. The CDR3 is made up of 15 amino acids. Germline trimming cut 1 base from V and 4 bases from J; bases unmatched to any gene: 9. Germline V gives CDR1 DFQATT, CDR2 SNEGSKA (reference sequence). The CDR3 DNA is TGCAGTGCTAGAGGGCCGACAGGGCTTACAGAGACCCAGTACTTC. This gives the protein CSARGPTGLTETQYF.

In its sample, this clonotype was seen a few times. The chain links TRBV5-1 to TRBJ2-7; D might be TRBD2 (6 bases). Trimming cost V 0 bases and J 3 bases, with 16 bases left between them. Germline V gene data show CDR1 as SGHRS and CDR2 as YFSETQ. This CDR3 contains 16 residues. The CDR3 loop reads CASSLGGAAGLYEQYF. CDR3 bases: TGCGCCAGCAGCTTGGGTGGGGCGGCGGGACTCTACGAGCAGTACTTC.

This clonotype showed up many times. The chain combines TRBV13 with TRBJ2-1; no firm D call. CDR3 length: 17 residues. V was shortened by 1 base and J by 0 bases, with 13 bases between the two germline ends. CDR1 is PRHDT and CDR2 is FYEKMQ in the germline V gene (reference sequence). In nucleotides, the CDR3 is TGTGCCAGCAGCTTAGACTACGGCCCCCGCTCCTACAATGAGCAGTTCTTC. Translating gives CASSLDYGPRSYNEQFF.

In this sample, this clonotype turned up many times. The chain is built from TRBV20-1 and TRBJ2-2; a possible D gene is TRBD2 (6 bases). Per the germline V gene, CDR1 is DFQATT and CDR2 is SNEGSKA (reference sequence). This CDR3 is built from 14 residues. V was trimmed by 2 bases and J by 1 base, leaving 8 bases between them. DNA of the CDR3: TGCAGTGCTAGAATGGGAGGGAACACCGGGGAGCTGTTTTTT. It specifies CSARMGGNTGELFF.